The rows below give T cell receptor beta chains drawn from one sample of a study of Graves' ophthalmopathy and Graves' hyperthyroidism. TCRdb ran MiXCR on the multiplex PCR reads and lists one entry per CDR3 protein. The sample has about 500,000 distinct CDR3 sequences, 35% to 45% seen once. Sequencing was done on a sample of peripheral blood or thyroid tissue (not recorded which). The origin of the receptors is an adult man with Graves' hyperthyroidism. Each CDR3 is given with its conserved first and last residue. A D gene is named only where the DNA matches it firmly. Not every row has a clone size; where given, it reads once, few, many or a size class.

d_call: -; j_call: TRBJ1-1; clone_size: -; v_call: TRBV19; cdr3_nt: TGTGCCAGTAGTGAAGGGGGGGCGGGAACTGGAGCTTTCTTT; cdr3_aa: CASSEGGAGTGAFF
d_call: -; j_call: TRBJ1-2; clone_size: -; v_call: TRBV20-1; cdr3_nt: TGCAGTGCTAGAGATTCTGGGACTAGATCGGCAACATATGGCTACACCTTC; cdr3_aa: CSARDSGTRSATYGYTF
d_call: -; j_call: TRBJ2-2; clone_size: many; v_call: TRBV7-2; cdr3_nt: TGTGCCAGCAGCTCCCGGTCCGGGACGATAACCGGGGAGCTGTTTTTT; cdr3_aa: CASSSRSGTITGELFF
d_call: -; j_call: TRBJ1-5; clone_size: many; v_call: TRBV12-3/TRBV12-4; cdr3_nt: TGTGCCAGCAGTTTAGAGGTTAAGGGCGGTCAGCCCCAGCATTTT; cdr3_aa: CASSLEVKGGQPQHF
d_call: -; j_call: TRBJ1-5; clone_size: few; v_call: TRBV5-8; cdr3_nt: TGTGCCAGCAGCTTGTGGTTCGGGTCAGGGAGACACAATCAGCCCCAGCATTTT; cdr3_aa: CASSLWFGSGRHNQPQHF
d_call: TRBD1; j_call: TRBJ1-5; clone_size: -; v_call: TRBV27; cdr3_nt: TGTGCCAGCAGTAGAAGGGGGACCGGGACAGGGGAGGTCCAGCCCCAGCATTTT; cdr3_aa: CASSRRGTGTGEVQPQHF
d_call: -; j_call: TRBJ1-2; clone_size: few; v_call: TRBV10-3; cdr3_nt: TGTGCCAGCTCACCAAGCGGTTCAATCAACTATGGCTACACCTTC; cdr3_aa: CASSPSGSINYGYTF
d_call: -; j_call: TRBJ2-1; clone_size: -; v_call: TRBV7-2; cdr3_nt: TGTGCCAGCAGCCGGGACGCCTCCTACAATGAGCAGTTCTTC; cdr3_aa: CASSRDASYNEQFF
d_call: TRBD1; j_call: TRBJ1-1; clone_size: -; v_call: TRBV19; cdr3_nt: TGTGCCAGTATCCCGAGGGGGCTGGCGAACACTGAAGCTTTCTTT; cdr3_aa: CASIPRGLANTEAFF
d_call: -; j_call: TRBJ2-7; clone_size: -; v_call: TRBV7-3; cdr3_nt: TGTGCCAGCAGCCCCCCCGTCGCGGCTTACAATGAGCAGTACTTC; cdr3_aa: CASSPPVAAYNEQYF
d_call: TRBD1; j_call: TRBJ2-3; clone_size: -; v_call: TRBV7-2; cdr3_nt: TGTGCCAGCAGCACCGGACAGGGGGCTGGTACAAATACGCAGTATTTT; cdr3_aa: CASSTGQGAGTNTQYF
d_call: -; j_call: TRBJ1-6; clone_size: -; v_call: TRBV16; cdr3_nt: TGTGCCAGCAGCCAATCGGGAAATTCACCCCTCCACTTT; cdr3_aa: CASSQSGNSPLHF
d_call: TRBD1; j_call: TRBJ2-2; clone_size: -; v_call: TRBV24-1; cdr3_nt: TGTGCCACCAGTGATTTAAACAGGGGTAACACCGGGGAGCTGTTTTTT; cdr3_aa: CATSDLNRGNTGELFF
d_call: TRBD1; j_call: TRBJ1-1; clone_size: -; v_call: TRBV7-6; cdr3_nt: TGTGCCAGCAGCTTAGTCCCGGCGGGACAGCTAAACACTGAAGCTTTCTTT; cdr3_aa: CASSLVPAGQLNTEAFF
d_call: -; j_call: TRBJ2-1; clone_size: few; v_call: TRBV4-2; cdr3_nt: TGTGCCAGCAGCCTGTCGACGTCGGACAATGAGCAGTTCTTC; cdr3_aa: CASSLSTSDNEQFF
d_call: -; j_call: TRBJ2-1; clone_size: -; v_call: TRBV7-9; cdr3_nt: TGTGCCAGCAGCCTCGCGGTTGACGATGAGCAGTTCTTC; cdr3_aa: CASSLAVDDEQFF
d_call: -; j_call: TRBJ1-3; clone_size: -; v_call: TRBV13; cdr3_nt: TGTGCCAGCAGTTTGACGGGACTCTCTGGAAACACCATATATTTT; cdr3_aa: CASSLTGLSGNTIYF
d_call: -; j_call: TRBJ1-5; clone_size: many; v_call: TRBV15; cdr3_nt: TGTGCCACTGGGGGTGAAACGGAGCCCCAGCATTTT; cdr3_aa: CATGGETEPQHF
d_call: -; j_call: TRBJ2-7; clone_size: -; v_call: TRBV7-9; cdr3_nt: TGTGCCAGCAGCAACCCCGGGGACACCGGGGACTACGAGCAGTACTTC; cdr3_aa: CASSNPGDTGDYEQYF
d_call: -; j_call: TRBJ2-7; clone_size: -; v_call: TRBV7-9; cdr3_nt: TGTGCCAGCGGCGGGCCAGGGGCGGCCGAGCAGTACTTC; cdr3_aa: CASGGPGAAEQYF
d_call: -; j_call: TRBJ1-3; clone_size: many; v_call: TRBV5-1; cdr3_nt: TGCGCCAGCAGCCGAGGGACACGGGGTGGAAACACCATATATTTT; cdr3_aa: CASSRGTRGGNTIYF
d_call: -; j_call: TRBJ1-1; clone_size: few; v_call: TRBV7-6; cdr3_nt: TGTGCCAGCAGCCATGAACCTCTGAGGGGGAACACTGAAGCTTTCTTT; cdr3_aa: CASSHEPLRGNTEAFF
d_call: -; j_call: TRBJ2-7; clone_size: many; v_call: TRBV5-8; cdr3_nt: TGTGCCAGCACCCCGACAAGAAATAACGAGCAGTACTTC; cdr3_aa: CASTPTRNNEQYF
d_call: -; j_call: TRBJ2-5; clone_size: few; v_call: TRBV20-1; cdr3_nt: TGCAGTGCTAGAGGGGGTGGACTCTACCAAGAGACCCAGTACTTC; cdr3_aa: CSARGGGLYQETQYF
d_call: -; j_call: TRBJ2-5; clone_size: many; v_call: TRBV29-1; cdr3_nt: TGCAGCGTTGAAGATCCGGCTAGCCCCCAAGAGACCCAGTACTTC; cdr3_aa: CSVEDPASPQETQYF
d_call: -; j_call: TRBJ1-5; clone_size: -; v_call: TRBV30; cdr3_nt: TGTGCCTGGACCCGTACGGGGAATCAGCCCCAGCATTTT; cdr3_aa: CAWTRTGNQPQHF
d_call: TRBD1; j_call: TRBJ1-2; clone_size: -; v_call: TRBV27; cdr3_nt: TGTGCCAGCAGTCCTCACGCACCGGGACAGGCGGACTATGGCTACACCTTC; cdr3_aa: CASSPHAPGQADYGYTF